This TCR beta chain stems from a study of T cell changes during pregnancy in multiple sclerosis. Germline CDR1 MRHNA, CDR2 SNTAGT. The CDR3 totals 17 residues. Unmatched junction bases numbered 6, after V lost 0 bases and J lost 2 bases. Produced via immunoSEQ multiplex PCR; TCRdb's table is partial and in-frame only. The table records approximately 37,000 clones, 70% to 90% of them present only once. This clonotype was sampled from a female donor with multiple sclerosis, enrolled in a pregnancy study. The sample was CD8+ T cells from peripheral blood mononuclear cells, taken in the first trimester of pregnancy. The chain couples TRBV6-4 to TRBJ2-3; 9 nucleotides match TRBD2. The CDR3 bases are TGTGCCAGCAGTGACTCGAAGGCGGGGGGGCCCACAGATACGCAGTATTTT. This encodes CASSDSKAGGPTDTQYF.